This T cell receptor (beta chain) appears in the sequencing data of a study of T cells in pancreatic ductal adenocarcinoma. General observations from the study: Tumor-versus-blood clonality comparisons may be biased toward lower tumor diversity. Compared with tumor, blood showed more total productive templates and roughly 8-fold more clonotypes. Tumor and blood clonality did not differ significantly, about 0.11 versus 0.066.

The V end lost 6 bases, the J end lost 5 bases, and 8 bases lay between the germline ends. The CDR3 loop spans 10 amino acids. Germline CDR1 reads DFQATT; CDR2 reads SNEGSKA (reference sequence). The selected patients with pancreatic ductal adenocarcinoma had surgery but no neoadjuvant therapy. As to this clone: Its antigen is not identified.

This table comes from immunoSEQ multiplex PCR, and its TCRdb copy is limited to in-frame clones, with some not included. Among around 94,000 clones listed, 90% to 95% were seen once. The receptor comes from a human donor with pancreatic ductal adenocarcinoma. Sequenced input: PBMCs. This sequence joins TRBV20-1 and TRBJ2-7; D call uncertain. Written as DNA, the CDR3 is TGCAGTGCATTTGACAACGAGCAGTACTTC. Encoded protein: CSAFDNEQYF.